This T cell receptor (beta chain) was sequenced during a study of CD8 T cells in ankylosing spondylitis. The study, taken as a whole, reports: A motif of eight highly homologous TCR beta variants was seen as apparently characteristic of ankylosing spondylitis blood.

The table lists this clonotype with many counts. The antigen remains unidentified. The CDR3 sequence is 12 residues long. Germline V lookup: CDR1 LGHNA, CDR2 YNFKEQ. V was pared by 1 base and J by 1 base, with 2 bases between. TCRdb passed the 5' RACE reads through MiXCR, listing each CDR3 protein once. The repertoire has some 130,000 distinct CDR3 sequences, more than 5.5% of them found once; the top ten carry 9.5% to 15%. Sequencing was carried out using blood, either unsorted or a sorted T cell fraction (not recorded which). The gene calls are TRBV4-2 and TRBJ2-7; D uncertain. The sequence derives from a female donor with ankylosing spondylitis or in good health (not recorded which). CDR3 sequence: CASSQASYEQYF. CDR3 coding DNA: TGTGCCAGCAGCCAAGCATCCTACGAGCAGTACTTC.